The 6 T cell receptor beta chains below all came from one sample that was sequenced in a study of neurological immune-mediated disorders. TCRdb fed the 5' RACE reads into MiXCR, producing one record per CDR3 protein. The data contain some 26,000 distinct CDR3 sequences, about 3.5% of them seen just once; the ten biggest clones take up 7%. Sequencing was carried out using PBMCs. These receptors all stem from a woman aged 25 to 45 with multiple sclerosis.

Ten or more counts support this clonotype. The CDR3 here is CASSLGYGANVLTF. The CDR3 region has the DNA TGTGCCAGCAGTTTAGGCTATGGGGCCAACGTCCTGACTTTC. This rearrangement joins TRBV27 to TRBJ2-6; the D is unclear. CDR1 and CDR2 (germline): MNHEY, SMNVEV (reference sequence). Trimming took 2 bases from V and 3 from J, leaving 5 bases between them. CDR3 length: 14 residues.

Many counts were recorded for this clonotype. The V gene is TRBV7-8, the J gene TRBJ1-1, with 7 positions matching TRBD1. Germline V gene data show CDR1 as SGHVS and CDR2 as FQNEAQ. The ends lost 5 bases at V and 1 base at J; junction bases unmatched: 4. This CDR3 is 14 amino acids long. The DNA for the CDR3 is TGTGCCAGCAGCGCGACAGGGAGGAACACTGAAGCTTTCTTT. Translating it yields CASSATGRNTEAFF.

A remark on this clonotype: A much larger clone is a single base away; this may be a read error. CDR3 nucleotides: TGTGCCAGCAGTGATGGACAGACGGAAAAACTGTTTTTT. It specifies CASSDGQTEKLFF. The chain carries TRBV5-6 and TRBJ1-4, with D tentatively TRBD1 (6 bases). The CDR3 spans 13 residues. CDR1 is SGHDT and CDR2 is YYEEEE in the germline V gene. With 5 bases removed from V and 8 bases from J, the gap between germline ends came to 13 bases.

This clonotype was observed at least ten times. The chain uses TRBV18 and TRBJ2-1, with 9 bases that match TRBD2. The CDR3 spans 14 residues. J was trimmed by 7 bases and V by 7 bases; bases with no gene match: 8. Germline V gene sequence: CDR1 KGHSH, CDR2 LQKENI. CDR3 coding DNA: TGTGCCAGCTTACGGACTAGCGCTGGTAATGAGCAGTTCTTC. This translates into CASLRTSAGNEQFF.

This clonotype came up many times. The chain joins TRBV20-1 to TRBJ2-1; 16 bases are a match to TRBD2. V shed 5 bases and J 9 bases; nucleotides not matched to a gene: 10. This CDR3 region has 16 residues. CDR1 and CDR2 from the germline V gene are DFQATT and SNEGSKA (reference sequence). This CDR3 reads CSAPELGLAGGREQFF. CDR3 in DNA: TGCAGTGCTCCAGAGCTGGGACTAGCGGGAGGGCGTGAGCAGTTCTTC.

This clonotype was recorded at least ten times. The chain recombines TRBV18 with TRBJ2-5, with D hard to call. The ends were cut back, 1 base at V and 7 bases at J, with 10 bases in the middle. Germline CDR1 and CDR2: KGHSH and LQKENI. The CDR3 loop spans 13 amino acids. The CDR3 sequence: CASSPQDPGTQYF. The CDR3 coding sequence is TGTGCCAGCTCACCACAGGACCCGGGGACCCAGTACTTC.